This T cell receptor beta chain emerged from a study of OX40 agonist ivuxolimab in advanced cancers. Study background: The patients got ivuxolimab, which is an agonistic anti-OX40 (CD134) antibody.

Some clones are missing from TCRdb's copy, which holds only in-frame ones; the method was immunoSEQ multiplex PCR. The data hold tens of thousands of clones, with about 89% observed a single time. Notes on this clone: Its antigen is not known.

Study outcomes and limitations: Compared with CD4+, CD8+ T cells on average had more expanded clones. At doses 0.1 to 3.0 mg/kg, CD4+ and CD8+ clones expanded.

Germline CDR1 reads MDHEN; CDR2 reads SYDVKM. Deletions cut 2 bases from V and 1 base from J, with 5 bases between. The CDR3 runs to 14 residues. The chain has TRBV28 and TRBJ2-2; D is unresolved. The receptor comes from an adult with an advanced solid tumor such as melanoma, head and neck, liver or kidney cancer. Sequences were derived from CD4+ or CD8+ T cells sorted from blood, sampled in a trial of the OX40 agonist ivuxolimab. The CDR3 DNA sequence: TGTGCCAGCAGTTTAAAGGGGAACACCGGGGAGCTGTTTTTT. This encodes CASSLKGNTGELFF.